The 24 T cell receptor beta chains listed next were all sequenced from one sample in a study of blood T cell repertoires in COVID-19. The assay was immunoSEQ multiplex PCR, and TCRdb's table has in-frame clones only and misses some. The table shows around 150,000 clones, with 65% to 85% occurring only once. The source material was peripheral blood. These receptors were obtained from a man aged 45-65 years with active or convalescent COVID-19.

In its sample, this clone was seen a few times. The J gene is TRBJ1-1, the V gene TRBV19, with unresolved D. Germline values: CDR1 LNHDA, CDR2 SQIVND (reference sequence). This CDR3 spans 16 amino acids. Trimming pared 5 bases from V and 1 base from J, leaving 17 bases between. CDR3 in amino acids: CASSEVVRVWNTEAFF. CDR3 in DNA: TGTGCCAGTAGTGAAGTAGTGAGGGTTTGGAACACTGAAGCTTTCTTT.

The chain employs TRBV7-3 and TRBJ1-1; no definite D call. The ends were cut back, 5 bases at V and 0 bases at J, with 10 bases in the middle. CDR1 SGHTA and CDR2 FQGTGA come from the germline V gene. The CDR3 has 14 amino acids. The CDR3 bases are TGTGCCAGCAGCCCAAAACAGATGAACACTGAAGCTTTCTTT. Amino acids: CASSPKQMNTEAFF. The full variable domain, with the rest looked up from reference TRBV7-3 and TRBJ1-1, is GAGVSQTPSNKVTEKGKYVELRCDPISGHTALYWYRQSLGQGPEFLIYFQGTGAADDSGLPNDRFFAVRPEGSVSTLKIQRTERGDSAVYLCASSPKQMNTEAFFGQGTRLTVV.

The chain uses TRBV28 and TRBJ2-1, with 8 positions matching TRBD2. Germline V lookup: CDR1 MDHEN, CDR2 SYDVKM. The CDR3 runs to 16 residues. J gave up 1 base and V 7 bases, and 9 bases lay outside the gene matches. CDR3 loop: CASTQAGGESYNEQFF. The CDR3 DNA sequence: TGTGCCAGCACCCAGGCGGGGGGAGAGTCCTACAATGAGCAGTTCTTC.

This chain links TRBV28 with TRBJ2-2, with TRBD1 identical over 9 bases. The CDR3 sequence is 17 residues long. The trim removed 6 bases at V and 4 bases at J, leaving 12 bases unmatched. Germline V CDR1 and CDR2: MDHEN, SYDVKM. As DNA, the CDR3 is TGTGCCAGCAGCACCCCGGGACAGGGCTTGGGCACCGGGGAGCTGTTTTTT. As protein: CASSTPGQGLGTGELFF. Full variable domain (rest looked up from reference TRBV28 and TRBJ2-2): DVKVTQSSRYLVKRTGEKVFLECVQDMDHENMFWYRQDPGLGLRLIYFSYDVKMKEKGDIPEGYSVSREKKERFSLILESASTNQTSMYLCASSTPGQGLGTGELFFGEGSRLTVL.

This clone has ten or more counts. V gene TRBV6-5 combines with J gene TRBJ1-5; D gene uncertain. The germline V gene encodes CDR1 MNHEY and CDR2 SVGAGI. The CDR3 is 15 amino acids. Trimming shortened V by 0 bases and J by 1 base, and 7 bases separated the two germline ends. The CDR3: CASSYSWQSNQPQHF. In DNA, the CDR3 is TGTGCCAGCAGTTACTCTTGGCAGAGCAATCAGCCCCAGCATTTT.

The V call is TRBV19, the J call TRBJ2-2; D not resolved. With 3 bases removed from V and 5 bases from J, the gap between germline ends came to 4 bases. CDR3 size: 12 residues. The germline gives CDR1 LNHDA, CDR2 SQIVND (reference sequence). The CDR3 spells CASSILTGELFF. The CDR3 region has the DNA TGTGCCAGTAGTATCCTGACCGGGGAGCTGTTTTTT.

This chain joins TRBV7-9 and TRBJ1-2, with D maybe TRBD1 (5 bases). The germline V gene has CDR1 SEHNR and CDR2 FQNEAQ (reference sequence). Trimming cost V 2 bases and J 6 bases, with 16 bases left between them. The CDR3 contains 15 residues. CDR3 DNA sequence: TGTGCCAGCAGCTTAAATCCGGGGGAGGAGAATGGCTACACCTTC. It specifies CASSLNPGEENGYTF. Supplemented by reference TRBV7-9 and TRBJ1-2, the full variable domain reads DTGVSQNPRHKITKRGQNVTFRCDPISEHNRLYWYRQTLGQGPEFLTYFQNEAQLEKSRLLSDRFSAERPKGSFSTLEIQRTEQGDSAMYLCASSLNPGEENGYTFGSGTRLTVV.

The J gene is TRBJ2-7, the V gene TRBV28, with 8 positions matching TRBD1. Germline assignment: CDR1 MDHEN and CDR2 SYDVKM. The junction had 2 bases not matched to a gene; V was cut back by 4 bases and J by 0 bases. The CDR3 totals 14 residues. The CDR3 sequence is CASSSGQASYEQYF. CDR3 bases: TGTGCCAGCAGTTCGGGACAGGCCTCCTACGAGCAGTACTTC. The full variable domain, completed using reference TRBV28 and TRBJ2-7, is DVKVTQSSRYLVKRTGEKVFLECVQDMDHENMFWYRQDPGLGLRLIYFSYDVKMKEKGDIPEGYSVSREKKERFSLILESASTNQTSMYLCASSSGQASYEQYFGPGTRLTVT.

The V gene is TRBV7-9, the J gene TRBJ2-7; 7 bases align to TRBD1. J lost 3 bases, V lost 4 bases, and 3 bases had no gene match. The length of the CDR3 is 13 residues. CDR1 is SEHNR, CDR2 FQNEAQ, per germline (reference sequence). CDR3 sequence reads: CASSSGTVYEQYF. CDR3 nucleotide sequence: TGTGCCAGCAGCTCTGGGACAGTCTACGAGCAGTACTTC.

The chain couples TRBV7-8 to TRBJ2-1, with TRBD2 matching over 7 bases. In germline, CDR1 is SGHVS, CDR2 FQNEAQ. This CDR3 region has 15 residues. Trimming cost V 3 bases and J 2 bases; bases outside gene matches: 4. The CDR3 region has the DNA TGTGCCAGCAGCTTGGCCGGGACTACCTACAATGAGCAGTTCTTC. Its protein product is CASSLAGTTYNEQFF.

This clone was counted once. This chain links TRBV24-1 with TRBJ2-1; D assignment may be TRBD1 or TRBD2 (9 bases each). Germline CDR1 reads KGHDR; CDR2 reads SFDVKD. The CDR3 loop spans 20 amino acids. V was trimmed by 0 bases and J by 8 bases, leaving 28 bases between them. The CDR3 DNA reads as TGTGCCACCAGTGATTTGCAGGGACAGGGCGGGCTAGCGGGAATGGATGAGCAGTTCTTC. Residues: CATSDLQGQGGLAGMDEQFF.

The chain carries TRBV11-3 and TRBJ2-3; D perhaps matches TRBD2 (6 bases). The CDR3 has 14 amino acids. CDR1 is SGHNT and CDR2 is YENEEA in the germline V gene. Trimming took 1 base from V and 9 from J, leaving 14 bases between them. The CDR3 protein is CASSLAAVAGTQYF. The CDR3 DNA reads TGTGCCAGCAGCTTAGCCGCCGTTGCGGGGACGCAGTATTTT.

As for this clone: The identical CDR3 is also encoded by other nucleotide sequences in the sample. V usage is TRBV10-3 and J usage is TRBJ1-1; no clear D gene. The germline CDR1 and CDR2 sequences are ENHRY and SYGVKD. The V end was cut by 3 bases, the J end by 5 bases, with 7 bases between. CDR3 size: 12 residues. The CDR3 DNA sequence: TGTGCCATCAGTGATGGAGGGACTGAAGCTTTCTTT. Its protein product is CAISDGGTEAFF.

The CDR3 reads CASSLEWTVGENTEAFF. The CDR3 region has the DNA TGTGCCAGCAGCTTAGAATGGACAGTAGGAGAGAACACTGAAGCTTTCTTT. V is TRBV7-2 and J is TRBJ1-1, with a tentative D call TRBD1 (6 bases). The germline V gene encodes CDR1 SGHTA and CDR2 FQGNSA. The CDR3 is 17 amino acids. V shed 1 base and J shed 1 base, with 16 bases lying between them.

The chain has TRBV2 and TRBJ2-2; possibly TRBD1 for D (7 bases). V lost 3 bases and J lost 7, with 12 bases in between. Germline V gene lookup returns CDR1 SNHLY and CDR2 FYNNEI. This CDR3 is 14 amino acids long. CDR3 in amino acids: CASSEQGGGGELFF. The CDR3 DNA follows: TGTGCCAGCAGTGAGCAGGGGGGAGGCGGGGAGCTGTTTTTT.

V is TRBV30 and J is TRBJ2-7, with D unclear. V lost 0 bases and J 0 bases, leaving 6 bases between the germline ends. There are 13 residues in the CDR3. Germline CDR1 reads GTSNPN; CDR2 reads SVGIG (reference sequence). The CDR3 sequence: CAWSVLHSYEQYF. The CDR3 nucleotides read TGTGCCTGGAGTGTACTCCACTCCTACGAGCAGTACTTC.

The rearrangement uses TRBV5-1 and TRBJ2-5, with 8 bases matching TRBD2. The CDR3 extends over 17 amino acids. In germline, CDR1 is SGHRS, CDR2 YFSETQ. V lost 5 bases and J lost 6; bases outside the gene matches: 18. The DNA of the CDR3 is TGCGCCAGCAGTATTTCCCCCTCCGCTAGCGGGTGGAAGACCCAGTACTTC. This gives the protein CASSISPSASGWKTQYF.

The chain couples TRBV7-3 to TRBJ1-1; a possible D gene is TRBD1 (5 bases). The V gene's germline CDR1 is SGHTA and CDR2 FQGTGA. Trimming removed 3 bases at V and 4 bases at J, with 12 bases between. The CDR3 is made up of 14 amino acids. The CDR3 DNA reads as TGTGCCAGCAGCTTGGGGGGGAGCAGCACTGAAGCTTTCTTT. Residues: CASSLGGSSTEAFF. The whole variable domain, filled in from reference TRBV7-3 and TRBJ1-1, reads GAGVSQTPSNKVTEKGKYVELRCDPISGHTALYWYRQSLGQGPEFLIYFQGTGAADDSGLPNDRFFAVRPEGSVSTLKIQRTERGDSAVYLCASSLGGSSTEAFFGQGTRLTVV.

Only one count was recorded for this clone. The rearrangement joins TRBV6-5 to TRBJ2-5; 7 bases agree with TRBD1. This CDR3 spans 15 amino acids. Losses at the gene ends were 6 bases for V and 2 bases for J; bases not matched to a gene: 9. Germline V gives CDR1 MNHEY, CDR2 SVGAGI. CDR3 region: CASRLGTVPQETQYF. The CDR3 region has the DNA TGTGCCAGCAGGCTCGGGACAGTCCCGCAAGAGACCCAGTACTTC.

The rearrangement links TRBV7-9 to TRBJ1-1; D gene uncertain. Germline-derived CDR1 and CDR2 are SEHNR and FQNEAQ (reference sequence). The V end was cut by 1 base, the J end by 11 bases, with 11 bases between. The CDR3 has 12 amino acids. The CDR3 protein is CASSLEGQAAFF. The CDR3 DNA is TGTGCCAGCAGCTTAGAAGGCCAGGCGGCTTTCTTT.

The chain carries TRBV2 and TRBJ2-7; 8 bases agree with TRBD1. J gave up 2 bases and V 8 bases, and 5 bases lay outside the gene matches. The CDR3 consists of 13 residues. Germline CDR1 reads SNHLY; CDR2 reads FYNNEI. In DNA, the CDR3 is TGTGCCAGCGCCCCGGACAGGGCCTACGAGCAGTACTTC. Translation gives CASAPDRAYEQYF.

The chain joins TRBV5-1 to TRBJ2-7, with TRBD2 identical over 12 bases. With 5 bases clipped from V and 7 bases from J, the junction kept 13 bases outside the gene matches. Germline CDR1 is SGHRS and CDR2 is YFSETQ. CDR3 length: 16 amino acids. The DNA for the CDR3 is TGCGCCAGCAGAGCGGGACTAGCGGGCCGAATGGGGGAGCAGTACTTC. Encoded protein: CASRAGLAGRMGEQYF. The full variable domain, completed using reference TRBV5-1 and TRBJ2-7, is KAGVTQTPRYLIKTRGQQVTLSCSPISGHRSVSWYQQTPGQGLQFLFEYFSETQRNKGNFPGRFSGRQFSNSRSEMNVSTLELGDSALYLCASRAGLAGRMGEQYFGPGTRLTVT.

A single count supports this clone. The V and J genes are TRBV24-1 and TRBJ1-5; D gene uncertain. V gave up 1 base and J gave up 0 bases, with 9 bases separating them. This CDR3 is built from 16 residues. Germline CDR1 reads KGHDR; CDR2 reads SFDVKD. The chain's CDR3 is CATSDFGEYSNQPQHF. CDR3 bases: TGTGCCACCAGTGATTTCGGGGAGTATAGCAATCAGCCCCAGCATTTT.

Written as DNA, the CDR3 is TGCGCCAGCAGCCAAGCGCCACCACAGGGCCGGAACACTGAAGCTTTCTTT. It yields the protein CASSQAPPQGRNTEAFF. The gene calls are TRBV4-1 and TRBJ1-1; the D gene is possibly TRBD1 (6 bases). With 1 base removed from V and 1 base from J, the gap between germline ends came to 16 bases. CDR3 length: 17 residues. Germline CDR1 is MGHRA and CDR2 is YSYEKL.